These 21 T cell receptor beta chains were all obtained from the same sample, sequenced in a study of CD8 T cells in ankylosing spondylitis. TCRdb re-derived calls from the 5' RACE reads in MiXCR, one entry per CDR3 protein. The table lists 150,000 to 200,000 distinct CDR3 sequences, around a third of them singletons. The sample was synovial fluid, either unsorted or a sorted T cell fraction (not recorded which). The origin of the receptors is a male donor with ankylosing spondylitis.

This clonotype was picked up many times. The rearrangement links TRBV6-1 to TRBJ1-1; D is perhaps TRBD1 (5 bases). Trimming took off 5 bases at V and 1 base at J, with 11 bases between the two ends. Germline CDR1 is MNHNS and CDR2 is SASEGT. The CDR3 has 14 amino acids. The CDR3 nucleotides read TGTGCCAGCAGTCCAACGACAGCGAACACTGAAGCTTTCTTT. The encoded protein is CASSPTTANTEAFF.

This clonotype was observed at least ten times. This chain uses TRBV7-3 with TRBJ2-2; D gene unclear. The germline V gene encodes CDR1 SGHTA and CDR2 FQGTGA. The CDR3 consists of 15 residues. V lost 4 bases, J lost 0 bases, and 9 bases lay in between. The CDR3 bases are TGTGCCAGCAGCTCTACGCCGGCGAACACCGGGGAGCTGTTTTTT. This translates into CASSSTPANTGELFF.

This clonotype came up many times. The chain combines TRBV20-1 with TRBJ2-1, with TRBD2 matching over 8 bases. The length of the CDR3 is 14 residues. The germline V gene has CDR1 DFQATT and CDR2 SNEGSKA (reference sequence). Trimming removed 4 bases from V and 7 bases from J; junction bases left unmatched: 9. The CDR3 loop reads CSATSPGGDNEQFF. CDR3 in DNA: TGCAGTGCTACCTCCCCCGGGGGGGATAATGAGCAGTTCTTC.

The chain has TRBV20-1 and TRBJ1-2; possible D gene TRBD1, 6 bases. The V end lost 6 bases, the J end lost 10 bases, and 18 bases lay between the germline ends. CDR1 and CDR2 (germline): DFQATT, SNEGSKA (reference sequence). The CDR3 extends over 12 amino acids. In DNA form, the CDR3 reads TGCAGTGCCAACCTACAGGGTTCAGCCTACACCTTC. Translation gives CSANLQGSAYTF.

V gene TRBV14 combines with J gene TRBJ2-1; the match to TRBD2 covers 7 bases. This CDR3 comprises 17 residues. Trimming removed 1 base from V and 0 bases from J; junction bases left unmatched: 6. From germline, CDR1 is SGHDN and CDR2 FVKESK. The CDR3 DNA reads TGTGCCAGCAGCCAAGTAGGGAGGGGCAGCTCCTACAATGAGCAGTTCTTC. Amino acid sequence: CASSQVGRGSSYNEQFF.

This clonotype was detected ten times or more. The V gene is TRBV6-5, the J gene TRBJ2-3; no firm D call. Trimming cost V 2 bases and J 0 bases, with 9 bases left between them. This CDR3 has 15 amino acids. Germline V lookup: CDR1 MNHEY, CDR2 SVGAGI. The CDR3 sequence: CASSYKGYSTDTQYF. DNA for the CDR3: TGTGCCAGCAGTTACAAGGGCTATAGCACAGATACGCAGTATTTT.

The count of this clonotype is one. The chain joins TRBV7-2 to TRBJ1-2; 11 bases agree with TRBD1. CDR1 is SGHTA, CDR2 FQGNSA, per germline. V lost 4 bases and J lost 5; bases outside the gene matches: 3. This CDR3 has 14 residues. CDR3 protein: CASSSGQGVYGYTF. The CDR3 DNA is TGTGCCAGCAGCTCGGGACAGGGGGTTTATGGCTACACCTTC.

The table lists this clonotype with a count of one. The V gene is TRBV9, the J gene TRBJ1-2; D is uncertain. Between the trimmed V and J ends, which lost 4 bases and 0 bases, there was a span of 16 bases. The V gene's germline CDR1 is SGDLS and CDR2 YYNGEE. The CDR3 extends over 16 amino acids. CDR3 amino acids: CASSRAPGQANYGYTF. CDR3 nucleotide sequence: TGTGCCAGCAGCCGTGCTCCGGGTCAAGCTAACTATGGCTACACCTTC.

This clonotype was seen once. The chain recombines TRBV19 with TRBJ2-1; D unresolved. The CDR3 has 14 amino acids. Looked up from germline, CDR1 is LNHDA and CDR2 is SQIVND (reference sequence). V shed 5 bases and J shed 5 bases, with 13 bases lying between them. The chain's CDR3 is CASSPRYRDNEQFF. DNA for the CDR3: TGTGCCAGTAGTCCCCGGTATAGAGACAATGAGCAGTTCTTC.

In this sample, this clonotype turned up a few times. DNA of the CDR3: TGCAGTGTATGGCCAGGGGGAGGGGGTAGTAGCACCCAGTACTTC. It translates to CSVWPGGGGSSTQYF. V gene TRBV20-1 combines with J gene TRBJ2-5; D may correspond to TRBD1 or TRBD2 (7 bases each). The germline gives CDR1 DFQATT, CDR2 SNEGSKA (reference sequence). V was clipped by 7 bases and J by 8 bases, with 26 bases between them. The CDR3 totals 15 residues.

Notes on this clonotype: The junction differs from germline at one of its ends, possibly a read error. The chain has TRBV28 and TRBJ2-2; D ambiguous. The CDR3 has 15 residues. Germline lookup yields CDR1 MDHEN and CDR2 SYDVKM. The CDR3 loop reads CASKPPRLNTVELFF. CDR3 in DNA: TGTGCCAGCAAACCCCCCCGCTTGAACACCGTGGAGCTGTTTTTT.

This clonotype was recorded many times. The CDR3 sequence is CSAPGTSGSYNEQFF. The CDR3 DNA sequence: TGCAGTGCTCCCGGGACTAGCGGATCCTACAATGAGCAGTTCTTC. This chain joins TRBV20-1 and TRBJ2-1; 11 nucleotides align to TRBD2. This CDR3 has 15 residues. Germline V lookup: CDR1 DFQATT, CDR2 SNEGSKA (reference sequence). Trimming at V came to 5 bases and at J to 1 base, leaving 4 bases not matched to a gene.

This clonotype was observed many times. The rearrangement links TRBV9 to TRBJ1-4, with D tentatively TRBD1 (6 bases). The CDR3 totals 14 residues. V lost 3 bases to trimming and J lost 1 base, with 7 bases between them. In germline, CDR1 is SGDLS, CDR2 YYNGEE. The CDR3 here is CASSAQGTNEKLFF. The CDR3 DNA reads TGTGCCAGCAGCGCACAGGGAACTAATGAAAAACTGTTTTTT. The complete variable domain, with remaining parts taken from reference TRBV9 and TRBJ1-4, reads DSGVTQTPKHLITATGQRVTLRCSPRSGDLSVYWYQQSLDQGLQFLIQYYNGEERAKGNILERFSAQQFPDLHSELNLSSLELGDSALYFCASSAQGTNEKLFFGSGTQLSVL.

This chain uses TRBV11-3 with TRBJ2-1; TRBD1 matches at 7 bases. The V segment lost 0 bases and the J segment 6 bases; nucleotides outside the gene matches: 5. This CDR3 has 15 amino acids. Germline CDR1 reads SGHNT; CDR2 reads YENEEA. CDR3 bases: TGTGCCAGCAGCTTAGAGGGACAGAAACGCAATGAGCAGTTCTTC. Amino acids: CASSLEGQKRNEQFF.

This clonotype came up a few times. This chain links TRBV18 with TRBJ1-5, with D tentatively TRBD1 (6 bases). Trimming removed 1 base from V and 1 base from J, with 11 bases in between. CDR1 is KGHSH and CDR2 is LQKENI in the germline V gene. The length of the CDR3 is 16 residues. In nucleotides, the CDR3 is TGTGCCAGCTCACCACAGTCCAGGGGAAGCAATCAGCCCCAGCATTTT. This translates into CASSPQSRGSNQPQHF.

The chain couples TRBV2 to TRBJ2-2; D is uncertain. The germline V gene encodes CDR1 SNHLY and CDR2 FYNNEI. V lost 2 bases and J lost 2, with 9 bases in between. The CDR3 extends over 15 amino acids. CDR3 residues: CASSERAANTGELFF. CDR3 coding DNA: TGTGCCAGCAGTGAAAGGGCAGCAAACACCGGGGAGCTGTTTTTT.

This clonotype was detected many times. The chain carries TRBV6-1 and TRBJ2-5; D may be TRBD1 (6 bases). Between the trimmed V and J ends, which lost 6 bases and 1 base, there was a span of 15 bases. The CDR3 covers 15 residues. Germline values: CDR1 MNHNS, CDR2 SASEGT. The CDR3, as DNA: TGTGCCAGCAGGAACCTGGGGGCGGTCCAAGAGACCCAGTACTTC. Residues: CASRNLGAVQETQYF.

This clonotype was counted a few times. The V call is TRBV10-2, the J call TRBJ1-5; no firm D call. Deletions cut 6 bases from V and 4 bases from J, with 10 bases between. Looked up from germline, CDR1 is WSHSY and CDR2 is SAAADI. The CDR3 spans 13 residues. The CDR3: CASRGGRNQPQHF. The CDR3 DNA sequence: TGCGCCAGCAGAGGTGGCCGGAATCAGCCCCAGCATTTT.

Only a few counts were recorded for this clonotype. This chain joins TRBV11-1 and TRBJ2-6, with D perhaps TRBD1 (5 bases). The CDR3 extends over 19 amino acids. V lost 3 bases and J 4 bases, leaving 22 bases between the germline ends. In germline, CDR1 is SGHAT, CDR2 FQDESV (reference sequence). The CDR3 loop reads CASSLGQGIPSRGANVLTF. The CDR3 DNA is TGTGCCAGCAGCTTGGGGCAGGGTATCCCAAGTCGAGGGGCCAACGTCCTGACTTTC.

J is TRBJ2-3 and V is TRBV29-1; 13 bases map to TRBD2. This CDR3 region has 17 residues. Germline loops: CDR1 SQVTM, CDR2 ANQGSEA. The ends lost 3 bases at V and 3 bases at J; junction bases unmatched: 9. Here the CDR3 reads CSVEGTSGVRLTDTQYF. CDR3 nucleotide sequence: TGCAGCGTTGAGGGGACTAGCGGGGTTCGACTTACAGATACGCAGTATTTT.

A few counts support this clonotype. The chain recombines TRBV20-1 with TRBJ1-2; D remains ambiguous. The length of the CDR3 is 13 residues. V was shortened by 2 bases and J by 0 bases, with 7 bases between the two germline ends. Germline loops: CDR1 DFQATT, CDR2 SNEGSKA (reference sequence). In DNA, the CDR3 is TGCAGTGCTAGACAACAGACTAACTATGGCTACACCTTC. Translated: CSARQQTNYGYTF.